This is a list of T cell receptor beta chains from one sample in a study of radiation and T cells in renal cell carcinoma. TCRdb keeps only in-frame clones here, not all; method: immunoSEQ multiplex PCR. The sample yields some 150,000 clones, roughly 87% seen once. The sequences come from blood, collected from a patient whose treatment included radiotherapy and nephrectomy. The receptors originated from a woman in her fifties or sixties with renal cell carcinoma. Both conserved end residues are part of each CDR3. A D gene is named only where the DNA matches it firmly. Part of the rows lack a size; the others show once, few, many or a class for expanded clones.

abundance	v_gene	d_gene	j_gene	CDR3nt	CDR3aa
-	TRBV10-1	-	TRBJ1-5	TGCGCCAGCACGGGGAGGGCAGGGTTGGAGAGCAATCAGCCCCAGCATTTT	CASTGRAGLESNQPQHF
-	TRBV4-1	TRBD1	TRBJ1-1	TGCGCCAGCAGCCGAGGGGACAGGGGATCAGTGAACACTGAAGCTTTCTTT	CASSRGDRGSVNTEAFF
-	TRBV18	TRBD2	TRBJ2-5	TGTGCCAGCTCACCAACGGGGGGGCAGGAGACCCAGTACTTC	CASSPTGGQETQYF
-	TRBV5-1	TRBD1	TRBJ1-1	TGCGCCAGCAGCCCGCGGACAGGGAACACTGAAGCTTTCTTT	CASSPRTGNTEAFF
-	TRBV6-5	-	TRBJ1-3	TGTGCCAGCAGTTACGGAGGGGGGGGAAACACCATATATTTT	CASSYGGGGNTIYF
-	TRBV13	-	TRBJ1-1	TGTGCCAGCAGGCAACAGCTGAACACTGAAGCTTTCTTT	CASRQQLNTEAFF
-	TRBV7-9	-	TRBJ2-3	TGTGCCAGCAGCGAGTCCGGGACACGGCGCACAGATACGCAGTATTTT	CASSESGTRRTDTQYF
-	TRBV6-5	TRBD1	TRBJ1-6	TGTGCCAGCAGTTACAATCGGGCCTCAGGGGGTTCACCCCTCCACTTT	CASSYNRASGGSPLHF
-	TRBV7-2	TRBD1	TRBJ1-6	TGTGCCAGCAGCTTGCTACCGGGACAGGAAGGTTCACCCCTCCACTTT	CASSLLPGQEGSPLHF
-	TRBV5-1	TRBD2	TRBJ2-3	TGCGCCAGCAGCTTGGGCGGGGGGCTGGATACGCAGTATTTT	CASSLGGGLDTQYF
-	TRBV19	TRBD2	TRBJ2-1	TGTGCCAGTAGACCGGGACTAGCCTACAATGAGCAGTTCTTC	CASRPGLAYNEQFF
-	TRBV6-1	TRBD1	TRBJ1-2	TGTGCCAGCAGTGAAGAGACAGGGACCGACTATGGCTACACCTTC	CASSEETGTDYGYTF
-	TRBV9	TRBD1	TRBJ1-3	TGTGCCAGCAGCGTAGGTCGGACAGGGACTGGAAACACCATATATTTT	CASSVGRTGTGNTIYF
-	TRBV6-1	TRBD1	TRBJ1-2	TGTGCCAGCAGTCAAGGACAGGGTAATTACTATGGCTACACCTTC	CASSQGQGNYYGYTF
-	TRBV12-5	-	TRBJ1-2	TGTGCTAGTGGTTTTGTACACTATGGCTACACCTTC	CASGFVHYGYTF
-	TRBV6-5	-	TRBJ1-3	TGTGCCAGCTTGGGGGGAAACACCATATATTTT	CASLGGNTIYF
-	TRBV6-1	TRBD1	TRBJ1-3	TGTGCCAGCAGTGAAAAAAGGGGGCGTACTGGAAACACCATATATTTT	CASSEKRGRTGNTIYF
-	TRBV5-1	-	TRBJ2-7	TGCGCCAGCAGCCCCCTAACATCGGCCTCCTACGAGCAGTACTTC	CASSPLTSASYEQYF
once	TRBV5-1	TRBD2	TRBJ2-1	TGCGCCAGCAGCTTGACGAGACTAGCGGGGGGCGGTGAGCAGTTCTTC	CASSLTRLAGGGEQFF
-	TRBV5-1	-	TRBJ1-2	TGCGCCAGCAGCTTGGGATGGGCGAACTATGGCTACACCTTC	CASSLGWANYGYTF
few	TRBV7-8	-	TRBJ1-6	TGTGCCAGCAGCTTAGCGGGGACACGAAATTCACCCCTCCACTTT	CASSLAGTRNSPLHF
-	TRBV6-5	TRBD2	TRBJ2-3	TGTGCCAGCAGTTACGGGACTAGCAAGTCAGATACGCAGTATTTT	CASSYGTSKSDTQYF
-	TRBV7-6	-	TRBJ2-3	TGTGCCAGCAGCCATCGTACAAGGGTAACAGATACGCAGTATTTT	CASSHRTRVTDTQYF
-	TRBV5-1	-	TRBJ1-6	TGCGCCAGCAGCTTGGCCGGTCGAGGCTCACCCCTCCACTTT	CASSLAGRGSPLHF
-	TRBV19	-	TRBJ1-2	TGTGCCAGTAGTATAGGGACAGCCTATGGCTACACCTTC	CASSIGTAYGYTF
-	TRBV18	-	TRBJ1-3	TGTGCCAGCTCACCACGCGGGTACGGGGATTCTGGAAACACCATATATTTT	CASSPRGYGDSGNTIYF
-	TRBV4-1	-	TRBJ2-1	TGCGCCAGCGTCCGGGACAGCGGGGGAAATGAGCAGTTCTTC	CASVRDSGGNEQFF
-	TRBV6-5	-	TRBJ1-5	TGTGCCAGCAGTTACTCGGGCGGCGCCGGTCAGCCCCAGCATTTT	CASSYSGGAGQPQHF
-	TRBV11-3	-	TRBJ2-2	TGTGCCAGCAGCTTAGGTCCCAACACCGGGGAGCTGTTTTTT	CASSLGPNTGELFF
-	TRBV10-1	TRBD2	TRBJ2-1	TGCGCCAGCAGTCCTAGCGGGGGGCCCAATGAGCAGTTCTTC	CASSPSGGPNEQFF
-	TRBV7-9	-	TRBJ2-2	TGTGCCAGCAGCTTAGGAGGGAACGGGGACCTCACCGGGGAGCTGTTTTTT	CASSLGGNGDLTGELFF
-	TRBV2	TRBD2	TRBJ2-4	TGTGCCAGCAGTGAAGGATGGGGGGGGAGCAAAAACATTCAGTACTTC	CASSEGWGGSKNIQYF
-	TRBV5-1	-	TRBJ2-7	TGCGCCAGCAGCAGAACAGGGACTACCTACGAGCAGTACTTC	CASSRTGTTYEQYF
few	TRBV6-4	-	TRBJ1-5	TGTGCCAGCAGCCAGGAGTATAGCAATCAGCCCCAGCATTTT	CASSQEYSNQPQHF
-	TRBV6-1	-	TRBJ1-5	TGTGCCAGCATTATACAGGGAGGAAGCAATCAGCCCCAGCATTTT	CASIIQGGSNQPQHF
few	TRBV30	-	TRBJ1-1	TGTGCCTGGCAGGAGACTGAAGCTTTCTTT	CAWQETEAFF
few	TRBV29-1	-	TRBJ1-1	TGCAGCGTTGAAGAGGCGCTAGGTACTGAAGCTTTCTTT	CSVEEALGTEAFF
-	TRBV14	TRBD2	TRBJ2-3	TGTGCCAGCAGCCAAGGACTAGCGGCTAGCACAGATACGCAGTATTTT	CASSQGLAASTDTQYF
-	TRBV6-1	-	TRBJ2-3	TGTGCCAGCAGTGAAGCTTTCAGGCCCCCCACAGATACGCAGTATTTT	CASSEAFRPPTDTQYF
-	TRBV5-1	-	TRBJ2-3	TGCGCCAGCAGCTTGACGGTCGCAGATACGCAGTATTTT	CASSLTVADTQYF
-	TRBV19	-	TRBJ1-5	TGTGCCAGTAGTATAGTGGGAGGTCGGGGGGATCAGCCCCAGCATTTT	CASSIVGGRGDQPQHF
-	TRBV5-1	TRBD1	TRBJ1-6	TGCGCCAGCAGCTTGGTTGGGACAGACTCACCCCTCCACTTT	CASSLVGTDSPLHF
-	TRBV7-8	-	TRBJ2-3	TGTGCCAGCAGCTTAGATGTGGGCCTGCGTGTGGGTACGCAGTATTTT	CASSLDVGLRVGTQYF
-	TRBV5-5	-	TRBJ1-2	TGTGCCAGCAGCTTGGCCGTTGGGACTTCTAACTATGGCTACACCTTC	CASSLAVGTSNYGYTF
-	TRBV2	-	TRBJ1-5	TGTGCCAGCAGTGGAGTGGTAGGCAGCAATCAGCCCCAGCATTTT	CASSGVVGSNQPQHF